The 19 T cell receptor beta chains given below trace back to one sample, sequenced in a study of shared clonotypes between healthy human individuals. Produced via immunoSEQ multiplex PCR; TCRdb's table is partial and in-frame only. Among about 1.4 million clones listed, 95% to 97% were seen once. Sequencing was done on a sample of naive CD4+ T cells sorted from blood. Subset described: CD45RA+ positively selected. These receptors originate from a man aged 25 to 45 in good health.

The rearrangement links TRBV11-3 to TRBJ2-5; 8 nucleotides align to TRBD1. The CDR3 length is 13 residues. Germline CDR1 is SGHNT and CDR2 is YENEEA. The ends lost 1 base at V and 5 bases at J; junction bases unmatched: 0. The CDR3 DNA reads TGTGCCAGCAGCTTAGGGACAGGGGAGACCCAGTACTTC. This sequence encodes CASSLGTGETQYF.

V usage is TRBV28 and J usage is TRBJ2-2; D uncertain. Germline assignment: CDR1 MDHEN and CDR2 SYDVKM. This CDR3 spans 12 amino acids. Trimming left V 4 bases short and J 10 bases short, with 10 bases between. For the CDR3, the DNA is TGTGCCAGCAGTTCGGACCGTGAGGAGCTGTTTTTT. Protein: CASSSDREELFF.

The chain recombines TRBV11-2 with TRBJ1-6; possibly TRBD1 for D (5 bases). CDR1 is SGHAT, CDR2 FQNNGV, per germline. CDR3 size: 14 residues. The V gene lost 6 bases and the J gene lost 6 bases, with 12 bases spanning the gap. The CDR3 loop reads CASRGRDSNSPLHF. The DNA of the CDR3 is TGTGCCAGCAGGGGCCGGGACTCTAATTCACCCCTCCACTTT.

The rearrangement uses TRBV5-1 and TRBJ1-2; no definite D call. The CDR3 runs 14 residues. V lost 4 bases and J lost 3, with 13 bases in between. Per germline, CDR1 SGHRS and CDR2 YFSETQ. In DNA form, the CDR3 reads TGCGCCAGCAGCGTGGCCCCCGAGGACTATGGCTACACCTTC. Protein: CASSVAPEDYGYTF.

This chain uses TRBV7-9 with TRBJ2-5, with 14 bases identical to TRBD2. Germline V lookup: CDR1 SEHNR, CDR2 FQNEAQ (reference sequence). The CDR3 has 15 amino acids. With 5 bases clipped from V and 9 bases from J, the junction kept 8 bases outside the gene matches. CDR3 in amino acids: CASSRLAGGSGAQYF. The CDR3 nucleotides are TGTGCCAGCAGCAGACTAGCGGGAGGGAGCGGGGCCCAGTACTTC. The full variable domain, in which reference TRBV7-9 and TRBJ2-5 provide the parts outside the CDR3, is DTGVSQNPRHKITKRGQNVTFRCDPISEHNRLYWYRQTLGQGPEFLTYFQNEAQLEKSRLLSDRFSAERPKGSFSTLEIQRTEQGDSAMYLCASSRLAGGSGAQYFGPGTRLLVL.

The chain uses TRBV18 and TRBJ2-7; D is undetermined. Trimming removed 5 bases from V and 2 bases from J, with 19 bases in between. The germline gives CDR1 KGHSH, CDR2 LQKENI. The CDR3 has 16 amino acids. This chain's CDR3 is CASSDRGVAVPYEQYF. For the CDR3, the DNA is TGTGCCAGCTCAGACCGCGGCGTAGCTGTCCCCTACGAGCAGTACTTC.

This chain uses TRBV2 with TRBJ1-4; tentatively, D is TRBD1 (5 bases). The germline CDR1 and CDR2 sequences are SNHLY and FYNNEI. The V and J ends lost 6 bases and 12 bases respectively, with 23 bases between them. The CDR3 totals 15 residues. CDR3 bases: TGTGCCAGCAGGAGGGACGTTTCTCTGAGCGCTCAACTGTTTTTT. It is translated as CASRRDVSLSAQLFF. Variable domain in full (rest from reference TRBV2 and TRBJ1-4): EPEVTQTPSHQVTQMGQEVILRCVPISNHLYFYWYRQILGQKVEFLVSFYNNEISEKSEIFDDQFSVERPDGSNFTLKIRSTKLEDSAMYFCASRRDVSLSAQLFFGSGTQLSVL.

The genes are TRBV7-2 and TRBJ1-3, with D hard to call. Deletions cut 6 bases from V and 0 bases from J, with 9 bases between. The CDR3 is made up of 14 amino acids. CDR1 and CDR2 (germline): SGHTA, FQGNSA. The CDR3 nucleotides read TGTGCCAGCAGATCTGGGCGCTCTGGAAACACCATATATTTT. Translating gives CASRSGRSGNTIYF.

The chain links TRBV18 to TRBJ1-4, with D perhaps matching TRBD1 (5 bases). Germline V lookup: CDR1 KGHSH, CDR2 LQKENI. The V end was cut by 1 base, the J end by 1 base, with 7 bases between. CDR3 size: 15 residues. Here the CDR3 DNA reads TGTGCCAGCTCACCACTCAGGGAAACTAATGAAAAACTGTTTTTT. Its translation: CASSPLRETNEKLFF.

This clone was seen just once. The chain links TRBV15 to TRBJ2-2; 12 bases agree with TRBD1. Germline V CDR1 and CDR2: LNHNV, YYDKDF (reference sequence). The J segment lost 3 bases and the V segment lost 4 bases, leaving 6 bases of the junction unmatched. This CDR3 contains 17 residues. CDR3 region: CATSTGTGGAYTGELFF. The CDR3 nucleotides read TGTGCCACCAGCACTGGGACAGGGGGCGCATACACCGGGGAGCTGTTTTTT.

The V and J genes are TRBV6-1 and TRBJ2-7; TRBD2 is a possible D gene (5 bases). V lost 4 bases and J 1 base, leaving 14 bases between the germline ends. Germline lookup yields CDR1 MNHNS and CDR2 SASEGT. There are 15 residues in the CDR3. The CDR3 sequence: CASSGAQRVSYEQYF. The CDR3 bases are TGTGCCAGCAGTGGAGCGCAGAGGGTTTCCTACGAGCAGTACTTC.

The CDR3 coding sequence is TGTGCCAGCAGCGTTACTGGCTCGGGCGGGAGAGACAATGAGCAGTTCTTC. Its translation: CASSVTGSGGRDNEQFF. The V and J genes are TRBV9 and TRBJ2-1, with 7 positions matching TRBD2. The CDR3 consists of 17 residues. Per the germline V gene, CDR1 is SGDLS and CDR2 is YYNGEE. With V trimmed by 2 bases and J by 5 bases, 13 bases remained unmatched.

The J gene is TRBJ1-1, the V gene TRBV5-4; D unresolved. Trimming cost V 2 bases and J 2 bases, with 13 bases left between them. The CDR3 is 15 amino acids. The germline V gene has CDR1 SGHNT and CDR2 YYREEE (reference sequence). CDR3: CASSLRETQNTEAFF. The CDR3 region has the DNA TGTGCCAGCAGCTTAAGGGAAACTCAAAACACTGAAGCTTTCTTT.

This clone was seen just once. J is TRBJ2-3 and V is TRBV9; 7 bases are a match to TRBD1. CDR3 length: 16 amino acids. Germline CDR1 SGDLS, CDR2 YYNGEE. Trimming removed 3 bases from V and 7 bases from J; junction bases left unmatched: 14. This chain's CDR3 is CASSASGTDSGHTQYF. The CDR3 coding sequence is TGTGCCAGCAGCGCGTCGGGGACAGATTCAGGCCATACGCAGTATTTT.

On this clone: The same CDR3 arises from other DNA sequences in this sample as well. The chain joins TRBV11-2 to TRBJ2-1, with 8 bases identical to TRBD2. Trimming took 5 bases from V and 0 from J; bases not matched to a gene: 3. The germline V gene encodes CDR1 SGHAT and CDR2 FQNNGV. The CDR3 sequence is 15 residues long. DNA of the CDR3: TGTGCCAGCAGCCTTGGGACTAGCTCCTACAATGAGCAGTTCTTC. This codes for CASSLGTSSYNEQFF.

This chain uses TRBV7-2 with TRBJ2-7, with 10 nucleotides matching TRBD2. Looked up from germline, CDR1 is SGHTA and CDR2 is FQGNSA. This CDR3 contains 15 residues. The V gene end was trimmed by 5 bases and the J gene end by 3 bases; junction bases not matched to a gene: 7. CDR3 sequence (DNA): TGTGCCAGCAGCCTCGGGACTAGCGCTATCTACGAGCAGTACTTC. As protein: CASSLGTSAIYEQYF.

This sequence joins TRBV6-5 and TRBJ1-1, with D unclear. Germline CDR1 MNHEY, CDR2 SVGAGI. Trimming left V 10 bases short and J 2 bases short, with 14 bases between. CDR3 length: 13 amino acids. CDR3 DNA sequence: TGTGCCACCGGGCCGCTAACCAACACTGAAGCTTTCTTT. It is translated as CATGPLTNTEAFF.

The chain carries TRBV5-6 and TRBJ2-5; 9 nucleotides agree with TRBD1. CDR1 and CDR2 (germline): SGHDT, YYEEEE. The CDR3 is made up of 13 amino acids. V shed 6 bases, J shed 4 bases, and the junction held 4 bases outside the gene matches. CDR3: CASNADRGETQYF. The CDR3 DNA is TGTGCCAGCAATGCGGACAGGGGAGAGACCCAGTACTTC.

This chain links TRBV28 with TRBJ2-5; 14 bases fit TRBD2. V lost 5 bases and J lost 7; bases outside the gene matches: 21. Germline V gene lookup returns CDR1 MDHEN and CDR2 SYDVKM. This CDR3 contains 20 residues. The DNA for the CDR3 is TGTGCCAGCAGTGTCCCTACGCGGGGCGAGGGACTAGCGGGAGATTGGACCCAGTACTTC. It codes for CASSVPTRGEGLAGDWTQYF. Full variable domain (missing parts from reference TRBV28 and TRBJ2-5): DVKVTQSSRYLVKRTGEKVFLECVQDMDHENMFWYRQDPGLGLRLIYFSYDVKMKEKGDIPEGYSVSREKKERFSLILESASTNQTSMYLCASSVPTRGEGLAGDWTQYFGPGTRLLVL.